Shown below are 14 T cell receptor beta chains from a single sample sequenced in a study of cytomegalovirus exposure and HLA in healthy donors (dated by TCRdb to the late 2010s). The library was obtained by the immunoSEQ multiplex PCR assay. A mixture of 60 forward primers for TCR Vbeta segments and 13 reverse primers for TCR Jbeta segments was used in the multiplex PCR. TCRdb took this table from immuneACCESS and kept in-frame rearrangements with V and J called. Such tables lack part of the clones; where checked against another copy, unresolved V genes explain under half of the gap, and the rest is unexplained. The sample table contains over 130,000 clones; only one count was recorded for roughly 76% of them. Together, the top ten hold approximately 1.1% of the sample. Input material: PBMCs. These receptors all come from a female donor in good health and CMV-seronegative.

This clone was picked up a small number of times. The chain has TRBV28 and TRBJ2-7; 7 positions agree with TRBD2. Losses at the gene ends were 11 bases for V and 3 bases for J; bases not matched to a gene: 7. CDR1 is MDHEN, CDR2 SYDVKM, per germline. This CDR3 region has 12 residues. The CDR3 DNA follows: TGTGCCCGCTGTCCGGGAGGCTACGAGCAGTACTTC. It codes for CARCPGGYEQYF.

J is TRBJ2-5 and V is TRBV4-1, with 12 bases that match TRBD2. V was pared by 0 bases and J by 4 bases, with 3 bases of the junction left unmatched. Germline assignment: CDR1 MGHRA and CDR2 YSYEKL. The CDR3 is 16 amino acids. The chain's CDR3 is CASSQDRGLAGETQYF. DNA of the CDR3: TGCGCCAGCAGCCAAGATAGGGGACTAGCGGGAGAGACCCAGTACTTC.

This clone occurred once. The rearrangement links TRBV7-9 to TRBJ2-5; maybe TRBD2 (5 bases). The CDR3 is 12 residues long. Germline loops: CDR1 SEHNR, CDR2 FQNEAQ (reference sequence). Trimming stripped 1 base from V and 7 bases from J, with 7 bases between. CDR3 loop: CASSLGAGTQYF. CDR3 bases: TGTGCCAGCAGCTTAGGGGCGGGGACCCAGTACTTC.

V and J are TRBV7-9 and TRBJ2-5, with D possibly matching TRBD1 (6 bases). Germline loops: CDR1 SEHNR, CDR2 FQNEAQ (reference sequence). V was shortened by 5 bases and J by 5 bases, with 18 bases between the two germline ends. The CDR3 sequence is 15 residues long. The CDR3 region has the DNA TGTGCCAGCAGCCTGACACAGACAGGAAAGGAGACCCAGTACTTC. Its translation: CASSLTQTGKETQYF.

In DNA, the CDR3 is TGTGCCACCATGGAGGAGAACACTGAAGCTTTCTTT. It codes for CATMEENTEAFF. The rearrangement uses TRBV28 and TRBJ1-1; the D is unclear. The CDR3 runs 12 residues. V lost 10 bases, J lost 1 base, and 10 bases lay in between. The germline CDR1 and CDR2 sequences are MDHEN and SYDVKM.

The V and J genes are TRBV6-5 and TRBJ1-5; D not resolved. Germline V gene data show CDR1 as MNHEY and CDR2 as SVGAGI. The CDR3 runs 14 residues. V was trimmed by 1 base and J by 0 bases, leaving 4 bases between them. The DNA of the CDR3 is TGTGCCAGCAGTTACTTAAATAGCAATCAGCCCCAGCATTTT. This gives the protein CASSYLNSNQPQHF.

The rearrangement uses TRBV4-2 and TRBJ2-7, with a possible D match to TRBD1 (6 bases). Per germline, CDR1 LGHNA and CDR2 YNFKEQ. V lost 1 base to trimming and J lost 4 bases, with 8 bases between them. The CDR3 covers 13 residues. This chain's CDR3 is CASSQVDRYEQYF. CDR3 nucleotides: TGTGCCAGCAGCCAAGTCGACAGGTACGAGCAGTACTTC.

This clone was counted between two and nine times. The CDR3 sequence: CASSLGAGNEQFF. The CDR3 DNA follows: TGTGCCAGCAGCTTAGGTGCAGGCAATGAGCAGTTCTTC. The chain has TRBV7-3 and TRBJ2-1; D is uncertain. The CDR3 runs 13 residues. V was pared by 2 bases and J by 6 bases, with 8 bases between. Germline assignment: CDR1 SGHTA and CDR2 FQGTGA.

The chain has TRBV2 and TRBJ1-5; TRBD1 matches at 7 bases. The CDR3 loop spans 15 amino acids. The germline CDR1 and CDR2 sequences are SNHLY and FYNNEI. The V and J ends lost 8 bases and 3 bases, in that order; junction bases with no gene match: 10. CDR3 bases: TGTGCCAGCGCCCCAGGGGGAATCCACAATCAGCCCCAGCATTTT. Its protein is CASAPGGIHNQPQHF.

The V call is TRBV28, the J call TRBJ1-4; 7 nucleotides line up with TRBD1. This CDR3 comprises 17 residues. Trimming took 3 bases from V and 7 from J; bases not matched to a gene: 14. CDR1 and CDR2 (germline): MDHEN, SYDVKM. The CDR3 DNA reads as TGTGCCAGCAGTTTTCGAGACAGGGCCGGGGGGGGTGAAAAACTGTTTTTT. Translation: CASSFRDRAGGGEKLFF.

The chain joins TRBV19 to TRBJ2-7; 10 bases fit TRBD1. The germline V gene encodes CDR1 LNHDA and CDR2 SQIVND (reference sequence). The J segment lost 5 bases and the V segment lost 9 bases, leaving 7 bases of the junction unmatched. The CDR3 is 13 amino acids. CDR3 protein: CARWGQGRHEQYF. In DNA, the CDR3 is TGTGCCAGGTGGGGACAGGGGAGGCACGAGCAGTACTTC.

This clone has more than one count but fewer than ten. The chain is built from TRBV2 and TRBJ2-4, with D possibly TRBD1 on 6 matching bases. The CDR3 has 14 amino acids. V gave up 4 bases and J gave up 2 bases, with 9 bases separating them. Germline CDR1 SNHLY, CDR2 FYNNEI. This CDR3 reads CASSAQGTKNIQYF. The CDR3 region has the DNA TGTGCCAGCAGTGCACAGGGAACCAAAAACATTCAGTACTTC.

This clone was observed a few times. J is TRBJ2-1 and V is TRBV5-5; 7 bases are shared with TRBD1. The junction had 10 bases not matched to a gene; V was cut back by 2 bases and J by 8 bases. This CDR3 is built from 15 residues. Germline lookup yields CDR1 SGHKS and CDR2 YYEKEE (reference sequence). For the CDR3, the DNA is TGTGCCAGCAGCTTTATGCTCCGGGACAGCTATGAGCAGTTCTTC. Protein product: CASSFMLRDSYEQFF.

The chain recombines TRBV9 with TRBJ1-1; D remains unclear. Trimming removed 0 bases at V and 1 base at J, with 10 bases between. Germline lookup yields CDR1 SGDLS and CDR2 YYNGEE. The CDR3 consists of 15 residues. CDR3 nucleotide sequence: TGTGCCAGCAGCGTAGAACCAACTTGGAACACTGAAGCTTTCTTT. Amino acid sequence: CASSVEPTWNTEAFF.